This T cell receptor beta chain stems from a study of blood T cells in healthy people across ages. The CDR3 has 15 residues. The junction had 9 bases not matched to a gene; V was cut back by 2 bases and J by 8 bases. CDR1 is KGHSH and CDR2 is LQKENI in the germline V gene. For the second PCR, which ran for about 7 to 11 cycles, a sample-barcoded 5' primer and a J-beta primer mix were used. TCRdb ran MiXCR on the 5' RACE reads and lists one entry per CDR3 protein. The table has 730,000 or so distinct CDR3 sequences, around 46% seen once. The V gene is TRBV18, the J gene TRBJ1-2; the match to TRBD1 covers 9 bases. The sequenced sample consisted of blood. The clonotype was recovered from a woman aged 60-70 years in good health. The CDR3 DNA follows: TGTGCCAGCTCACCAAGGGACAGGGCCCTAAGCGGCTACACCTTC. Translated: CASSPRDRALSGYTF.